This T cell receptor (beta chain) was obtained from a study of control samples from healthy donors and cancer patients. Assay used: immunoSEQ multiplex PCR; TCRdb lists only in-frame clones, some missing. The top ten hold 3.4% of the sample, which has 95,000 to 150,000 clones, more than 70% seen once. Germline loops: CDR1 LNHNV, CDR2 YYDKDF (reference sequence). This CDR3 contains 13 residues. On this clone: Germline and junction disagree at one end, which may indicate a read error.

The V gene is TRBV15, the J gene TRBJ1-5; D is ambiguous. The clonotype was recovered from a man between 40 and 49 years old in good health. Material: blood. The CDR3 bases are TGTACCACCAGGAGCCAGGCCTCGGAGCCCCAGCATTTT. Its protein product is CTTRSQASEPQHF.